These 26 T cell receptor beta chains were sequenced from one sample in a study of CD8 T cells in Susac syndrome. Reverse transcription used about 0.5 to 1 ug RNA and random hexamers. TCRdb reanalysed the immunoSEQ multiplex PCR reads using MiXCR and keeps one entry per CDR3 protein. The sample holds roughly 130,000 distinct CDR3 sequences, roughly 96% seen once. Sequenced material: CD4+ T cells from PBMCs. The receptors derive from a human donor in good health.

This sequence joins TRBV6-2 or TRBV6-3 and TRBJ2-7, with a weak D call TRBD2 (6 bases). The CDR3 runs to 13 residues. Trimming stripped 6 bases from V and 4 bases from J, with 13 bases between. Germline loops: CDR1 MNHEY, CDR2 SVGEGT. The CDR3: CASRDPGEYEQYF. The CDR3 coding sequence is TGTGCCAGCAGGGACCCGGGAGAATACGAGCAGTACTTC.

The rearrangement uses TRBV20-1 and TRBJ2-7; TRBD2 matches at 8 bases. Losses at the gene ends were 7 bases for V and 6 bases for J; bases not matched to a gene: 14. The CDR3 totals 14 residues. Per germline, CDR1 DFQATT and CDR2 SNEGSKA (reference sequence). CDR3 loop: CSVPPQRESGEQYF. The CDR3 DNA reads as TGCAGTGTTCCGCCCCAGCGGGAGTCGGGCGAGCAGTACTTC.

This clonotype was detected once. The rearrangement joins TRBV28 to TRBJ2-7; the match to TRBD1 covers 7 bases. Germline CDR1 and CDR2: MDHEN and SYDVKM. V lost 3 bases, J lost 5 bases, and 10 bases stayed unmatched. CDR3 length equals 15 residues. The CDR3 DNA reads TGTGCCAGCAGTTTCGCAGGGGGTAGGATCCACGAGCAGTACTTC. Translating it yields CASSFAGGRIHEQYF.

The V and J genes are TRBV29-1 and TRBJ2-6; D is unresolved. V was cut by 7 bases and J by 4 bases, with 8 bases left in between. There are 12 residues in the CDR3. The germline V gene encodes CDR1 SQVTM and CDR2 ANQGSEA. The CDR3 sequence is CSAQMGANVLTF. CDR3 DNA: TGCAGCGCCCAAATGGGGGCCAACGTCCTGACTTTC.

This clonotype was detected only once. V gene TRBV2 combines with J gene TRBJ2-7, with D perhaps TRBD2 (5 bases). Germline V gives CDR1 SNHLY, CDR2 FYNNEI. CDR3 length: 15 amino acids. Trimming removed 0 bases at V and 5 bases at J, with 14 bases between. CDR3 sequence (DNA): TGTGCCAGCAGTGAAGCGCGAGCCCGGGGTAACGAGCAGTACTTC. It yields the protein CASSEARARGNEQYF.

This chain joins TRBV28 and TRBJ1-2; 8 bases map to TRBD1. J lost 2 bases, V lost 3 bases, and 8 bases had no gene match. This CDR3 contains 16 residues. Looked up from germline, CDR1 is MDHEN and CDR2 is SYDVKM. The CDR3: CASSFSGGDENYGYTF. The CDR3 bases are TGTGCCAGCAGTTTCTCAGGGGGCGATGAGAACTATGGCTACACCTTC.

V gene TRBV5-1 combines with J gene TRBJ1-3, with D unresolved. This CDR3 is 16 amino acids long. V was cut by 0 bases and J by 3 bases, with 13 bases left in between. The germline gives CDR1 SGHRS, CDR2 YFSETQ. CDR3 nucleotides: TGCGCCAGCAGCTTGGTAGGCAGCCGTTATGGAAACACCATATATTTT. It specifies CASSLVGSRYGNTIYF. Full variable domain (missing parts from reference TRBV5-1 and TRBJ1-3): KAGVTQTPRYLIKTRGQQVTLSCSPISGHRSVSWYQQTPGQGLQFLFEYFSETQRNKGNFPGRFSGRQFSNSRSEMNVSTLELGDSALYLCASSLVGSRYGNTIYFGEGSWLTVV.

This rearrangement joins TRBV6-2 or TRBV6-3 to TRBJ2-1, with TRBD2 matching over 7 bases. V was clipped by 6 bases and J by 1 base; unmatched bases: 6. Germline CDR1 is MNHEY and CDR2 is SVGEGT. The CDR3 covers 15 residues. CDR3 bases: TGTGCCAGCAGCCCTAGCGGAAGTTCCTACAATGAGCAGTTCTTC. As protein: CASSPSGSSYNEQFF.

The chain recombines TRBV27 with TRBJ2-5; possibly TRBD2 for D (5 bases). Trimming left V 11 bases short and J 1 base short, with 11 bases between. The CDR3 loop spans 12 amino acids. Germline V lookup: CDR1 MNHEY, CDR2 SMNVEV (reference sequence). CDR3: CASMEVQETQYF. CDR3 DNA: TGTGCCTCCATGGAGGTCCAAGAGACCCAGTACTTC.

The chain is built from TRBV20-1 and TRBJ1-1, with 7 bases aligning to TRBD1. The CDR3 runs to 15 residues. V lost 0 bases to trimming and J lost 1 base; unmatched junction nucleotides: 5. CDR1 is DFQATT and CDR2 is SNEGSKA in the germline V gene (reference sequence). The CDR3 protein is CSARDQAGGNTEAFF. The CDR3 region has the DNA TGCAGTGCTAGAGATCAGGCAGGGGGGAACACTGAAGCTTTCTTT.

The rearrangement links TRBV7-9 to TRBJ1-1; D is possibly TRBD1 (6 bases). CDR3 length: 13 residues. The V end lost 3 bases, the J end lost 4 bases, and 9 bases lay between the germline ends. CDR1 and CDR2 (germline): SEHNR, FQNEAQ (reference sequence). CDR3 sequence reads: CASSFTDSTEAFF. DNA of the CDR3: TGTGCCAGCAGCTTCACGGACAGCACTGAAGCTTTCTTT.

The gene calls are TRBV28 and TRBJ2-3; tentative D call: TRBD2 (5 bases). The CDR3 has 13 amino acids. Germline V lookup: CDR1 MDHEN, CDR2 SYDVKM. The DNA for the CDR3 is TGTGCAGTCGGAACGGGAACCACAGATACGCAGTATTTT. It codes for CAVGTGTTDTQYF.

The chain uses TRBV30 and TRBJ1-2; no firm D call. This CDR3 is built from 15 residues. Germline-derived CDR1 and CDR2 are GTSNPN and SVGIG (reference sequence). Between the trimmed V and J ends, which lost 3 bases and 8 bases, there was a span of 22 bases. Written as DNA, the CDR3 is TGTGCCTGGAGCGAGCCCGGGATCCTCTTAAGGGGCTACACCTTC. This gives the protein CAWSEPGILLRGYTF.

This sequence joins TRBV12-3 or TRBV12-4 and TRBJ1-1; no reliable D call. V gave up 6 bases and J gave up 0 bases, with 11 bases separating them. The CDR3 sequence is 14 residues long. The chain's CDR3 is CASSVRRMNTEAFF. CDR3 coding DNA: TGTGCCAGCAGCGTCAGGCGAATGAACACTGAAGCTTTCTTT.

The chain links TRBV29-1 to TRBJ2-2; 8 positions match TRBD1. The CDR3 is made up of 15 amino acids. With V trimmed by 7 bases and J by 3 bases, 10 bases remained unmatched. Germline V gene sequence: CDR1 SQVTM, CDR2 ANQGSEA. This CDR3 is CSAVPGTGHTGELFF. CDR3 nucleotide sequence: TGCAGCGCCGTCCCCGGGACAGGCCACACCGGGGAGCTGTTTTTT.

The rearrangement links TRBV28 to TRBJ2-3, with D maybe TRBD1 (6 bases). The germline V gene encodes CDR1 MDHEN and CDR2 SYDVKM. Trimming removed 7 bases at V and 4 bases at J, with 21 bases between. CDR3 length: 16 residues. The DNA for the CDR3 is TGTGCCAGCACTCCCCCCGTCGGGACACCCTCAGATACGCAGTATTTT. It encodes CASTPPVGTPSDTQYF.

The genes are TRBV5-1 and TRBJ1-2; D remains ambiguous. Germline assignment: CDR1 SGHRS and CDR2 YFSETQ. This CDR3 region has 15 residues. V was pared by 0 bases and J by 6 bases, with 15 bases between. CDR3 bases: TGCGCCAGCAGCTTGGGTCCAGTACGCTCGGATGGCTACACCTTC. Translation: CASSLGPVRSDGYTF.

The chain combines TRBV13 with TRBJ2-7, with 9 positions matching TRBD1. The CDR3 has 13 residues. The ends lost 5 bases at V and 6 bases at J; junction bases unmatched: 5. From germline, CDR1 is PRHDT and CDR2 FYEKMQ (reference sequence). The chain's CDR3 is CASSIRTGVEQYF. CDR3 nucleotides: TGTGCCAGCAGCATCAGGACAGGGGTCGAGCAGTACTTC.

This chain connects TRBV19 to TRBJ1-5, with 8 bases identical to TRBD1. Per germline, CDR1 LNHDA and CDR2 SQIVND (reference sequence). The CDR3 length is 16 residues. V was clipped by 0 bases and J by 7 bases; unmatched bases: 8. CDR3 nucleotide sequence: TGTGCCAGTAGTATAGATCCCGGACAGGGCGGGCAGCCCCAGCATTTT. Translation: CASSIDPGQGGQPQHF.

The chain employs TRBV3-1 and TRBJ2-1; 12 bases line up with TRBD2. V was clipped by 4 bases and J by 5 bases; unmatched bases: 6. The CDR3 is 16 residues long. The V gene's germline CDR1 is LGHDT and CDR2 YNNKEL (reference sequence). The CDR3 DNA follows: TGTGCCAGCAGCCCAAGGACTAGCGGGGCCCACAATGAGCAGTTCTTC. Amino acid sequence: CASSPRTSGAHNEQFF.

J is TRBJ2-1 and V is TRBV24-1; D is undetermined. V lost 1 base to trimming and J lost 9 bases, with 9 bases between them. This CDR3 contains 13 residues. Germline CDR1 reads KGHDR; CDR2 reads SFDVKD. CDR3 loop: CATSDFLGFEQFF. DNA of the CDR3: TGTGCCACCAGTGATTTCCTGGGATTTGAGCAGTTCTTC.

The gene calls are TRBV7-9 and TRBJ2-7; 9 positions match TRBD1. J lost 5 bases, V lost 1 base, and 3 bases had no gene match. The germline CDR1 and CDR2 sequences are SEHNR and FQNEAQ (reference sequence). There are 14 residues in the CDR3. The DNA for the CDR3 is TGTGCCAGCAGCTTAGGGACAGGGGTCCACGAGCAGTACTTC. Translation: CASSLGTGVHEQYF.

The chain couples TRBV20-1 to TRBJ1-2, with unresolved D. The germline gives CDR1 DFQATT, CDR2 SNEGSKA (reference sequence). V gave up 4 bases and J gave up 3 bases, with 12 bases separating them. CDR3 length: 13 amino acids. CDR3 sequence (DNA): TGCAGTGCTAATTCCCCTGCGCACTATGGCTACACCTTC. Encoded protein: CSANSPAHYGYTF.

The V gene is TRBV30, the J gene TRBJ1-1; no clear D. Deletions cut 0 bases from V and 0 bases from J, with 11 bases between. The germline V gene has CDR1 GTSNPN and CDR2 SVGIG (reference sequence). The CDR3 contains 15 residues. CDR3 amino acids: CAWSVLGALNTEAFF. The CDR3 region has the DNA TGTGCCTGGAGTGTATTGGGTGCCTTGAACACTGAAGCTTTCTTT.

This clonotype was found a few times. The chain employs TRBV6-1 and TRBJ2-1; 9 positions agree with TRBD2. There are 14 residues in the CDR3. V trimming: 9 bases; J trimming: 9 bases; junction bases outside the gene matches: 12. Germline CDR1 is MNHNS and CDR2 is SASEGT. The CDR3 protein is CASKREVERGEQFF. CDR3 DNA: TGTGCCAGTAAGCGGGAGGTGGAGCGGGGTGAGCAGTTCTTC.

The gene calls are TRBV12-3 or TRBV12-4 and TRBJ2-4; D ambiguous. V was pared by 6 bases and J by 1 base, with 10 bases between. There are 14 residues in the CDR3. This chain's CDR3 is CASSSRSAKNIQYF. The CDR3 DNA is TGTGCCAGCAGCTCACGGAGCGCCAAAAACATTCAGTACTTC.